This T cell receptor (beta chain) derives from a study of blood T cell repertoires in COVID-19. Across the whole study: Sources were T cells, B-cell-depleted T cells, or PBMCs; the material itself was cDNA or gDNA.

Across 20 to 25 US areas, participants ranged in age from 18 to 89 years. Resolution of symptoms, clearance, or two negative PCRs was present in recovered Cohort 3 donors. The CDR3 covers 15 residues. Germline V gene data show CDR1 as MDHEN and CDR2 as SYDVKM. Trimming removed 6 bases from V and 6 bases from J; junction bases left unmatched: 9. Authors' processing steps: Nucleated cell number was recorded as an estimate derived from reference gene primer amplification. TCRdb keeps only in-frame clones here, not all; method: immunoSEQ multiplex PCR. The DNA gave D and trimming, while V, J and clone size come from that table. The data show 190,000 or so clones, 70% to 90% seen once.

Material for sequencing was PBMCs or T cells enriched from blood (not recorded which). This chain joins TRBV28 and TRBJ1-4, with 8 nucleotides matching TRBD1. The sequence derives from a woman in her late teens or twenties who had recovered from COVID-19. The CDR3 DNA reads as TGTGCCAGCAGCTTTCCAGGGGGCGGTGATGAAAAACTGTTTTTT. Encoded protein: CASSFPGGGDEKLFF.